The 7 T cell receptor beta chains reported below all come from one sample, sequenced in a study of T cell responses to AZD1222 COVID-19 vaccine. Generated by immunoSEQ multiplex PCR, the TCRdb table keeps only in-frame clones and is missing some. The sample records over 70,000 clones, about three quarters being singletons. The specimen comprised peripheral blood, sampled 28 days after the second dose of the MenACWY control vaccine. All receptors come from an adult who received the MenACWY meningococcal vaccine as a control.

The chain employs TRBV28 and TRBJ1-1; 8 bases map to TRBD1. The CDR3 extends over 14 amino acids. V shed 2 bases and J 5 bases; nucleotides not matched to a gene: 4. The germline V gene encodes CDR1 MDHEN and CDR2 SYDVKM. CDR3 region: CASSLQGARTEAFF. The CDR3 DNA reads TGTGCCAGCAGTTTACAGGGGGCGAGAACTGAAGCTTTCTTT.

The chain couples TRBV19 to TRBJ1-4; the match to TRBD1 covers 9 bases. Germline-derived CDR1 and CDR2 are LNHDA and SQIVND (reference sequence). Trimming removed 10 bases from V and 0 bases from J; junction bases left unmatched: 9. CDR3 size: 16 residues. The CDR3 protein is CATGPGQGATNEKLFF. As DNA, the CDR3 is TGTGCCACCGGACCGGGACAGGGAGCAACTAATGAAAAACTGTTTTTT. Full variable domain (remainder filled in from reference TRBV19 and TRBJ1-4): DGGITQSPKYLFRKEGQNVTLSCEQNLNHDAMYWYRQDPGQGLRLIYYSQIVNDFQKGDIAEGYSVSREKKESFPLTVTSAQKNPTAFYLCATGPGQGATNEKLFFGSGTQLSVL.

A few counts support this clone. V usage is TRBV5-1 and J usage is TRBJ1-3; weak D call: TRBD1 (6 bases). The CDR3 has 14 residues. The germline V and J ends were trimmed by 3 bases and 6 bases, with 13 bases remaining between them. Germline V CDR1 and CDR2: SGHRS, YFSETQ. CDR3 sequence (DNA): TGCGCCAGCAGCTCGGACAGCGAAACAAACACCATATATTTT. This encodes CASSSDSETNTIYF.

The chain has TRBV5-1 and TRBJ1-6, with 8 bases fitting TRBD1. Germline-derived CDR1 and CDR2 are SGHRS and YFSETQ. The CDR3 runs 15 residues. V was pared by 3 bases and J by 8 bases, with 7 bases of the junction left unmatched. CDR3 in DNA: TGCGCCAGCAGCTCCCAGGGGGCTTGGGATTCACCCCTCCACTTT. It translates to CASSSQGAWDSPLHF.

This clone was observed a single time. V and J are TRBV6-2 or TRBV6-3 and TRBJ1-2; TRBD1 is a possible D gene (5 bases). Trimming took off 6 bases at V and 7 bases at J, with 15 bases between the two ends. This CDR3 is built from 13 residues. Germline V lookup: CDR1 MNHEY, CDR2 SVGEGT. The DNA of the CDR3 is TGTGCCAGCAGCCTGGGGAGGGGAAGTGGCTACACCTTC. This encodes CASSLGRGSGYTF.

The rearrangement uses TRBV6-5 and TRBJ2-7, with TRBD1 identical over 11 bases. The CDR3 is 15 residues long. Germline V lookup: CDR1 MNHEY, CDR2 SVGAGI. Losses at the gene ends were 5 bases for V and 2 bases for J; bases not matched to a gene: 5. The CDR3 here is CASSRGQGGTYEQYF. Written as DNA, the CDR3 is TGTGCCAGCAGTAGGGGACAGGGGGGAACCTACGAGCAGTACTTC.

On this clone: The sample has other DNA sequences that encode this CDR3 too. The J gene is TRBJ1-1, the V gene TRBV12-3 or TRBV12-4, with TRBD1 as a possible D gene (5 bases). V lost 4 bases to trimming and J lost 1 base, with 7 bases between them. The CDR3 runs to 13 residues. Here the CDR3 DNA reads TGTGCCAGCAGTTCAGGGCCGAACACTGAAGCTTTCTTT. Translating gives CASSSGPNTEAFF.